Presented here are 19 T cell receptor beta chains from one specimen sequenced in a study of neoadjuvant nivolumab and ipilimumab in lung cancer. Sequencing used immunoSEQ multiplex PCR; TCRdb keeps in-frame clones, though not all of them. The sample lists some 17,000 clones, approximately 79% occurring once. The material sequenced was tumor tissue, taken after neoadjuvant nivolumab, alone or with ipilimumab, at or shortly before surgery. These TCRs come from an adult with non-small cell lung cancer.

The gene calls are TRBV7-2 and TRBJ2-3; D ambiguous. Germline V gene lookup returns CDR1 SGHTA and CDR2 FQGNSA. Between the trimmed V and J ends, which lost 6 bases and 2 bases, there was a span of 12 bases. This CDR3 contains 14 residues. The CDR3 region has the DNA TGTGCCAGCAGGGGTCGTGTACCCACAGATACGCAGTATTTT. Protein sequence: CASRGRVPTDTQYF.

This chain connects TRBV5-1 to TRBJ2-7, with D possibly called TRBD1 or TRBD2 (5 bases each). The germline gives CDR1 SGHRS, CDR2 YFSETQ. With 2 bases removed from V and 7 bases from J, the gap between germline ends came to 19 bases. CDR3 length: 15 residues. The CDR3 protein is CASSLIDSSSGEQYF. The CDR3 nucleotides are TGCGCCAGCAGCTTAATAGACAGTAGCTCGGGGGAGCAGTACTTC.

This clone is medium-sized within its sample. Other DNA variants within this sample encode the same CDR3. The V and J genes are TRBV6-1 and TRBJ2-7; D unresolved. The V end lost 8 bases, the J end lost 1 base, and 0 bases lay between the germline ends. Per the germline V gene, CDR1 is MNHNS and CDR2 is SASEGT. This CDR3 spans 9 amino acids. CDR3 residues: CASSYEQYF. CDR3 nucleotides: TGTGCCAGCTCCTACGAGCAGTACTTC.

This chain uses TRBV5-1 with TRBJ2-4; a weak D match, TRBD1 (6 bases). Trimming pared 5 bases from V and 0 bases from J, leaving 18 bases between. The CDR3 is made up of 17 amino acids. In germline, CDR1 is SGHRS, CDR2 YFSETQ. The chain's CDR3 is CASSQGPLLLAKNIQYF. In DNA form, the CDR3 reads TGCGCCAGCAGTCAGGGGCCTCTGCTACTAGCCAAAAACATTCAGTACTTC.

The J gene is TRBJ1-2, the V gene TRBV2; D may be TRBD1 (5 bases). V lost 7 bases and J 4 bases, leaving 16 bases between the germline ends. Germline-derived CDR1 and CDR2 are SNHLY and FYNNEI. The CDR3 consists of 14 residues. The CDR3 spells CASTAQGDSYGYTF. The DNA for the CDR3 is TGTGCCAGCACCGCCCAGGGTGATAGCTATGGCTACACCTTC.

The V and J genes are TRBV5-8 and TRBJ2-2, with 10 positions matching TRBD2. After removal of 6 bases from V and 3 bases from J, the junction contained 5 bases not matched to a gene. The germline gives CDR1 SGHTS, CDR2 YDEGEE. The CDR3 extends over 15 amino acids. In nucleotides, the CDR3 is TGTGCCAGCACCATAGCGGGGGGCTACACCGGGGAGCTGTTTTTT. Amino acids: CASTIAGGYTGELFF.

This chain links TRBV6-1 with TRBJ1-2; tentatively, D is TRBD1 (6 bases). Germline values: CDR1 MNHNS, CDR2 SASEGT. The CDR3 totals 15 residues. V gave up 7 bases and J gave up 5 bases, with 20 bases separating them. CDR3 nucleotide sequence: TGTGCCAGCACCTACCGGGGGCTTAACAGTTATGGCTACACCTTC. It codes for CASTYRGLNSYGYTF.

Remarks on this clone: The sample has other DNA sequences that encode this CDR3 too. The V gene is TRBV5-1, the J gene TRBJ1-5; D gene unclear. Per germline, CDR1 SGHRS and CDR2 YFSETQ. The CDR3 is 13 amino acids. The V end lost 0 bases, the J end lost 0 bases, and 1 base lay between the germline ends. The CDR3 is CASSLDSNQPQHF. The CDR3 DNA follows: TGCGCCAGCAGCTTGGATAGCAATCAGCCCCAGCATTTT.

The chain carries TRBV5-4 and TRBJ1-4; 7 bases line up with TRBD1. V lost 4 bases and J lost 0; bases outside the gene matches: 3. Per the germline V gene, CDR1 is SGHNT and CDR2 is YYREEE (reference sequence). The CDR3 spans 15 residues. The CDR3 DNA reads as TGTGCCAGCAGCCCAGGACAGGCAACTAATGAAAAACTGTTTTTT. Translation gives CASSPGQATNEKLFF.

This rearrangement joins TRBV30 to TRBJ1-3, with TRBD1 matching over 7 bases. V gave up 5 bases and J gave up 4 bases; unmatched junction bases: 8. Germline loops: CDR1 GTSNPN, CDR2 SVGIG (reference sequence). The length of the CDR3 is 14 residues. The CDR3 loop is CAWLRGRSGNTIYF. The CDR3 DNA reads TGTGCCTGGCTTAGGGGGCGTTCGGGAAACACCATATATTTT. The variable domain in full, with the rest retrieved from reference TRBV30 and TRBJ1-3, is SQTIHQWPATLVQPVGSPLSLECTVEGTSNPNLYWYRQAAGRGLQLLFYSVGIGQISSEVPQNLSASRPQDRQFILSSKKLLLSDSGFYLCAWLRGRSGNTIYFGEGSWLTVV.

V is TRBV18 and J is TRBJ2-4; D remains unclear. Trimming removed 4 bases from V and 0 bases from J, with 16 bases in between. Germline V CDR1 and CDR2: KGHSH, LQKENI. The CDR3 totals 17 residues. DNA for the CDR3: TGTGCCAGCTCACGGTCGGCTGCGAGAGGAGCCAAAAACATTCAGTACTTC. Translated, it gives CASSRSAARGAKNIQYF.

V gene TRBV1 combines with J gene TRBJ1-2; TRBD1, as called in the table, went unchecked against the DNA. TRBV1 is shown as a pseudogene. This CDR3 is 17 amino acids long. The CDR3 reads CTSSQGFRVWDWRGYTF. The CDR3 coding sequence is TGCACCAGCAGCCAAGGTTTCAGGGTTTGGGATTGGCGTGGCTACACCTTC.

CDR3 nucleotide sequence: TGTGCCTCCTTAGGGACTGTGGCGTCTGGCTATGGCTACACCTTC. Translation: CASLGTVASGYGYTF. The J gene is TRBJ1-2, the V gene TRBV6-5; tentatively, D is TRBD1 (5 bases). Germline V gene data show CDR1 as MNHEY and CDR2 as SVGAGI. The CDR3 spans 15 residues. Trimming took 11 bases from V and 4 from J, leaving 23 bases between them.

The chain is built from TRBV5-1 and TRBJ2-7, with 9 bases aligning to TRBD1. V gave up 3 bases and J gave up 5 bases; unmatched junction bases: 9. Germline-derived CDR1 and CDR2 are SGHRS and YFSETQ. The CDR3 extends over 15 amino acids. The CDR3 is CASSWTGQGSNEQYF. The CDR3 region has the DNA TGCGCCAGCAGCTGGACGGGACAGGGTTCCAACGAGCAGTACTTC.

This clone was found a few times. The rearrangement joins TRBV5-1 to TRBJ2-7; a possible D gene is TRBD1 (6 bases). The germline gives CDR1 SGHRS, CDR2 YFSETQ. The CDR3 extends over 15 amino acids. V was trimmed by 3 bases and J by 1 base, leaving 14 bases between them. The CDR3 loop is CASSSIQGRSYEQYF. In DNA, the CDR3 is TGCGCCAGCAGCTCTATACAGGGAAGGTCCTACGAGCAGTACTTC.

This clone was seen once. DNA of the CDR3: TGTGCCGCTGGGAACTCCTACGAGCAGTACTTC. Residues: CAAGNSYEQYF. The chain carries TRBV6-5 and TRBJ2-7, with D uncertain. Germline V gene lookup returns CDR1 MNHEY and CDR2 SVGAGI. The CDR3 is made up of 11 amino acids. The ends were cut back, 11 bases at V and 0 bases at J, with 8 bases in the middle.

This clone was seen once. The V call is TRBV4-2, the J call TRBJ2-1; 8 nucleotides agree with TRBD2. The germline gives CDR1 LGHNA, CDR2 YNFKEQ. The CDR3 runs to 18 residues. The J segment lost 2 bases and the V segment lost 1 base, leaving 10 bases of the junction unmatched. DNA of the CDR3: TGTGCCAGCAGCCAAGTAGCAGACGGGGGGGTCACCTACAATGAGCAGTTCTTC. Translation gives CASSQVADGGVTYNEQFF.

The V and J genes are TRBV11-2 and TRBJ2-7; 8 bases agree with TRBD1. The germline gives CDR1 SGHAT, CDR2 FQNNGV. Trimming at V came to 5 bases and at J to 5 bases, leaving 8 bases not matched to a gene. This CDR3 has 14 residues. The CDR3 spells CASSPGQGRHEQYF. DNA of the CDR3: TGTGCCAGCAGCCCTGGACAGGGACGGCACGAGCAGTACTTC.

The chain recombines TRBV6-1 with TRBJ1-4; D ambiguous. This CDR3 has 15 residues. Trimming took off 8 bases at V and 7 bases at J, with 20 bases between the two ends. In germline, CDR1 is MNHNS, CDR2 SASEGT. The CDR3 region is CASGQTHASSEKLFF. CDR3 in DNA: TGTGCCAGCGGCCAGACCCACGCGAGCTCTGAAAAACTGTTTTTT.